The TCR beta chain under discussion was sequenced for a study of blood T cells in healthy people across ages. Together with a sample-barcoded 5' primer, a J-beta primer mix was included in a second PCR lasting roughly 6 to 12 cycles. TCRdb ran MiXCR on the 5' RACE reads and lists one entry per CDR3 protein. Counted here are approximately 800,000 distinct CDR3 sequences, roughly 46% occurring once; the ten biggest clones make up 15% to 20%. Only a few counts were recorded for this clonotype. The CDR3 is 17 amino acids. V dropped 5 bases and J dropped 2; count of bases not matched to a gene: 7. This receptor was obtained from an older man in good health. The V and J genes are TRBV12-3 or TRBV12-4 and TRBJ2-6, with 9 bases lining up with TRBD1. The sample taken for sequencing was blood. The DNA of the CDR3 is TGTGCCAGCAGTGGGACAGGGAAAGGGACTGGGGCCAACGTCCTGACTTTC. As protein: CASSGTGKGTGANVLTF.